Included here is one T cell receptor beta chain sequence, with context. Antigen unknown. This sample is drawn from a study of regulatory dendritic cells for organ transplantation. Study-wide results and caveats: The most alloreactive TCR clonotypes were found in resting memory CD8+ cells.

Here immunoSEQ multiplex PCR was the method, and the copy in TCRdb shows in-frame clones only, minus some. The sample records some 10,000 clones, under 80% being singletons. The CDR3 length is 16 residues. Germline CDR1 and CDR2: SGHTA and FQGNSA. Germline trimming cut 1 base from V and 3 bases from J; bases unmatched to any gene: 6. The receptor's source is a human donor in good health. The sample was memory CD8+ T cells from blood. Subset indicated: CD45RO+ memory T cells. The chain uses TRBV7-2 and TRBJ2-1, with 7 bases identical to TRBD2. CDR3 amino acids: CASSLVGGSGYNEQFF. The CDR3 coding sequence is TGTGCCAGCAGCTTAGTAGGCGGGAGTGGCTACAATGAGCAGTTCTTC.